The present T cell receptor beta chain was sequenced within a study of blood T cell repertoires in COVID-19. The data were produced by immunoSEQ multiplex PCR, yet TCRdb's version contains in-frame clones alone and is incomplete. The table lists around 450,000 clones, 87% of them singletons, with just under 2% in the top ten. The V end lost 5 bases, the J end lost 0 bases, and 10 bases lay between the germline ends. The germline V gene encodes CDR1 MNHEY and CDR2 SVGAGI. This CDR3 contains 15 residues. The specimen was PBMCs or T cells enriched from blood (not recorded which). This clonotype was obtained from a young woman with acute COVID-19. This chain connects TRBV6-5 to TRBJ2-2, with a weak D call TRBD2 (6 bases). The CDR3, as DNA: TGTGCCAGCAGTCCTAGACTAGCGAACACCGGGGAGCTGTTTTTT. Protein sequence: CASSPRLANTGELFF.